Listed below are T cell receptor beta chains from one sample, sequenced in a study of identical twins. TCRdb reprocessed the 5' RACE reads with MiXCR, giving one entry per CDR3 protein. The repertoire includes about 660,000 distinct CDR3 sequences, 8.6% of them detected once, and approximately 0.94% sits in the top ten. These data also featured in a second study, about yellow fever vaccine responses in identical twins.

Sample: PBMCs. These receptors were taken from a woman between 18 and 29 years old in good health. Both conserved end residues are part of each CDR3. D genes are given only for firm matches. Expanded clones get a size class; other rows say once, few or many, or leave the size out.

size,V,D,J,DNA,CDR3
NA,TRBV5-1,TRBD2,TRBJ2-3,TGCGCCAGCAGGATGACTAGCAGGGTCACAGATACGCAGTATTTT,CASRMTSRVTDTQYF
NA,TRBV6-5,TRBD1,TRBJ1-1,TGTGCCAGCAGTCTCGGACAGGGTTCCGCTTTCTTT,CASSLGQGSAFF
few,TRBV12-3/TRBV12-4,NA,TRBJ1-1,TGTGCCAGCAGTTTAGTACAGATGAACACTGAAGCTTTCTTT,CASSLVQMNTEAFF
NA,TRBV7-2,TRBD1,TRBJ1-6,TGTGCCAGCAGCTTTCTGCTACAGGGGGCAGTAAATTCACCCCTCCACTTT,CASSFLLQGAVNSPLHF
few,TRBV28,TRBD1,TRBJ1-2,TGTGCCACCTTCCGGGACAGGGGGGGGGGCTACACCTTC,CATFRDRGGGYTF
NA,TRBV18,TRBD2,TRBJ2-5,TGTGCCAGCTCACCACAGAGACGGACTAGCGACCAAGAGACCCAGTACTTC,CASSPQRRTSDQETQYF
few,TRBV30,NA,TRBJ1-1,TGTGCCTGGAGTGGGGACCTATACACTGAAGCTTTCTTT,CAWSGDLYTEAFF
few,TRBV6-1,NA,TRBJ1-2,TGTGCCAGCAGTGAACTACAGGGCAACTATGGCTACACCTTC,CASSELQGNYGYTF
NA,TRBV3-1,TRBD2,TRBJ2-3,TGTGCCAGCAGCCCCGGACTAGCGGGGACCACAGATACGCAGTATTTT,CASSPGLAGTTDTQYF
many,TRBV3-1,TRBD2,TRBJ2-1,TGTGCCAGCAGCCAAGTTGGGCTAGCGGGAGAGGATGAGCAGTTCTTC,CASSQVGLAGEDEQFF
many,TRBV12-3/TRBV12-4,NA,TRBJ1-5,TGTGCCAGCAGTGGTCAACGCTTGAATAGCAATCAGCCCCAGCATTTT,CASSGQRLNSNQPQHF
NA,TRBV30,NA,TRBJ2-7,TGTGCCTGGAGTGAATTGGGTGGGGGGTACGAGCAGTACTTC,CAWSELGGGYEQYF
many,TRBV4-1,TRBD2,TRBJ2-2,TGCGCCAGCAGCCAAGAATCCCTGACGACTAGCGCGAACACCGGGGAGCTGTTTTTT,CASSQESLTTSANTGELFF
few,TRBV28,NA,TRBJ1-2,TGTGCCAGCAGTACACCGGACAGATTTAACTATGGCTACACCTTC,CASSTPDRFNYGYTF
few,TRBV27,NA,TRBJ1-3,TGTGCCAGCAGTTTATCTTCCAGGGATGGAAACACCATATATTTT,CASSLSSRDGNTIYF
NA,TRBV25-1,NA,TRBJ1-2,TGTGCCAGCACGGGGGCCTATGGCTACACCTTC,CASTGAYGYTF
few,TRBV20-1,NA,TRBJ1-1,TGCAGTGCTAGAGGGGGCCCGACAGGAAACCATGAAGCTTTCTTT,CSARGGPTGNHEAFF
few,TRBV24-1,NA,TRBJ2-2,TGTGCCACCAGTTTACAGGGCCGGACCGGGGAGCTGTTTTTT,CATSLQGRTGELFF
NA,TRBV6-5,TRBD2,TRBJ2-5,TGTGCCAGCAGTTACTCTTGGACTAGCGGGATTCAAGAGACCCAGTACTTC,CASSYSWTSGIQETQYF
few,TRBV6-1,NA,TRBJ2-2,TGTGCCAGCAGCGGTCGGGACACATACACCGGGGAGCTGTTTTTT,CASSGRDTYTGELFF
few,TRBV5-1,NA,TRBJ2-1,TGCGCCAGCAGCTTGGAGGTTAGTAGGGATGAGCAGTTCTTC,CASSLEVSRDEQFF
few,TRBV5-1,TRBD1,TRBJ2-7,TGCGCCAGCAGCTTGGGGGCCGGGACAGGGAACTACGAGCAGTACTTC,CASSLGAGTGNYEQYF
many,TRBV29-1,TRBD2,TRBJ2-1,TGCAGCGCAGAAGCGGGGGGCTTCTACAATGAGCAGTTCTTC,CSAEAGGFYNEQFF
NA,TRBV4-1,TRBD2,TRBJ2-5,TGCGCCAGCAGTATTTATAGCGGGGACCAAGAGACCCAGTACTTC,CASSIYSGDQETQYF
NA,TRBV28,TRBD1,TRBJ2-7,TGTGCCAGCAGATGGACAGGGGAGGCCTACGAGCAGTACTTC,CASRWTGEAYEQYF
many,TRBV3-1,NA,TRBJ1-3,TGTGCCAGCAGCCAGGGGTCTGGAAACACCATATATTTT,CASSQGSGNTIYF
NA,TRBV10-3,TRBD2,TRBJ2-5,TGTGCCATCAGTGATGGACTAGCGGGGGGGGAAGAGACCCAGTACTTC,CAISDGLAGGEETQYF
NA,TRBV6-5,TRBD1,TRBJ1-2,TGTGCCAGCAGTTCGACAGGGGCTGATGGCTACACCTTC,CASSSTGADGYTF
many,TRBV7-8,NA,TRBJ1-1,TGTGCCAGCAGCTTAGTTTGGGAGATGAACACTGAAGCTTTCTTT,CASSLVWEMNTEAFF
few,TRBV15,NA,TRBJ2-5,TGTGCCACCAGCAGCCCCACAGGGATTCAAGAGACCCAGTACTTC,CATSSPTGIQETQYF
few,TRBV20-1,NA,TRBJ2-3,TGCAGTGCTAGAGATCCCGCTAGATCGGTCTCCGGTACGCAGTATTTT,CSARDPARSVSGTQYF
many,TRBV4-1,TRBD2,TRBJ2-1,TGCGCCAGCAGCCAAGAGCCGGGACTAGCGGGGAATGAGCAGTTCTTC,CASSQEPGLAGNEQFF
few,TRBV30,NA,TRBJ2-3,TGTGCCTGGATAGGCGGCGGAAGGCAGTATTTT,CAWIGGGRQYF
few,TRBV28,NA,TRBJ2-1,TGTGCCAGCAGGGCCAACTACAATGAGCAGTTCTTC,CASRANYNEQFF
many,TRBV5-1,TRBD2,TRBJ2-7,TGCGCATCACAACTAGCGGGAAGCTACGAGCAGTACTTC,CASQLAGSYEQYF
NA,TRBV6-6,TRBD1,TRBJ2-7,TGTGCCAGCAGCCGAGGGGGCGACTACGAGCAGTACTTC,CASSRGGDYEQYF
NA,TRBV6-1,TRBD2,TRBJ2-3,TGTGCCAGCAGTGAAGCGGGACTAGGGCTCGATACGCAGTATTTT,CASSEAGLGLDTQYF
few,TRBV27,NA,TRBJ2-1,TGTGCCAGCAGTTTAAACAGGGACCACAATGAGCAGTTCTTC,CASSLNRDHNEQFF
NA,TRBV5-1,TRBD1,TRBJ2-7,TGCGCCAGCAGCAGGGACAGGGAAAGCGAGCAGTACTTC,CASSRDRESEQYF
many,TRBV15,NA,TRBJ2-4,TGTGCCACCAGCAGAGACAGGGGAACCAAAAACATTCAGTACTTC,CATSRDRGTKNIQYF
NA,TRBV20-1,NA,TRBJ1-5,TGCAGTGTCCCAACTTCGGGTCCCCAGCATTTT,CSVPTSGPQHF
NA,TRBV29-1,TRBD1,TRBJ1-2,TGCAGCGTTGAAGGAGGGGGCGCAGGTAATGGCTACACCTTC,CSVEGGGAGNGYTF
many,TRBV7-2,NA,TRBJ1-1,TGTGCCAGCAGCTTACAATCGTCCATCTCTTTCTTT,CASSLQSSISFF
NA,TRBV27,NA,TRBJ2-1,TGTGCCAGCAGGGTTGAGCGGAAGCAGTTCTTC,CASRVERKQFF
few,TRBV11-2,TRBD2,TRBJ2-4,TGTGCCAGCAGCTTAGTTGATCCTAGCGGGAGGGCCCGTGCCAAAAACATTCAGTACTTC,CASSLVDPSGRARAKNIQYF
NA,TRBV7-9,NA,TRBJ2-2,TGTGCCAGCGGCGGGCAGGGGAACACCGGGGAGCTGTTTTTT,CASGGQGNTGELFF
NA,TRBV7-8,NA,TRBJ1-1,TGTGCCAGCAGCCCTCAGGGTACAACTGAAGCTTTCTTT,CASSPQGTTEAFF
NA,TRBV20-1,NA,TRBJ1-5,TGCAGTGCTAGATCGAGAGTTCCCTTTAGCAATCAGCCCCAGCATTTT,CSARSRVPFSNQPQHF
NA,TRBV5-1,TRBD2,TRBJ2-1,TGCGCCAGCAGCCTGGGAGGGACTACACCCTACAATGAGCAGTTCTTC,CASSLGGTTPYNEQFF
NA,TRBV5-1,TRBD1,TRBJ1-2,TGCGCCAGCAGCCCCTCAGGTGGGGGGACAGGCCTGTTCAGCTACACCTTC,CASSPSGGGTGLFSYTF
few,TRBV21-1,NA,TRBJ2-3,TGTGCCAGCAGCAATCCTCGGCTAGCGGGAGGGGCGGACACAGATACGCAGTATTTT,CASSNPRLAGGADTDTQYF
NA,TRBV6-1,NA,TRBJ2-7,TGTGCCAGCAGTGTGGAACGTACCTACGAGCAGTACTTC,CASSVERTYEQYF
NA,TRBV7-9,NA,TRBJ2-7,TGTGCCAGCAGCAAAAACGGGACAACCCTTTACGAGCAGTACTTC,CASSKNGTTLYEQYF
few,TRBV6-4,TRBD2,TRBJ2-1,TGTGCCAGCAGTGACTGGGGTAGCGGGGGGCTGAGTGAGCAGTTCTTC,CASSDWGSGGLSEQFF
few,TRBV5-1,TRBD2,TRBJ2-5,TGCGCCAGCAGCTCGAGGTCTAGCGGGGCTTTCAGAAGAGAGACCCAGTACTTC,CASSSRSSGAFRRETQYF
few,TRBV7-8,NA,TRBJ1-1,TGTGCCAGCAGCTTATCCGGGGGAGCGAACACTGAAGCTTTCTTT,CASSLSGGANTEAFF
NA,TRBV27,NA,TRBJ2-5,TGTGCCAGCAGTTTATATGGGGGAGGACAGACCCAGTACTTC,CASSLYGGGQTQYF
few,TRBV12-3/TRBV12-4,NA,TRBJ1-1,TGTGCCAGCAGTTTAGAGGGGTTTCAAGCTTTCTTT,CASSLEGFQAFF
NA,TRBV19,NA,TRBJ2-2,TGTGCCAGTAGACAGACAGGTCGATCGCCCGGGGAGCTGTTTTTT,CASRQTGRSPGELFF
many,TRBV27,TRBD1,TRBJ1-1,TGTGCCAGCAGTTTATCAACAGGGGGGGCTGAAGCTTTCTTT,CASSLSTGGAEAFF